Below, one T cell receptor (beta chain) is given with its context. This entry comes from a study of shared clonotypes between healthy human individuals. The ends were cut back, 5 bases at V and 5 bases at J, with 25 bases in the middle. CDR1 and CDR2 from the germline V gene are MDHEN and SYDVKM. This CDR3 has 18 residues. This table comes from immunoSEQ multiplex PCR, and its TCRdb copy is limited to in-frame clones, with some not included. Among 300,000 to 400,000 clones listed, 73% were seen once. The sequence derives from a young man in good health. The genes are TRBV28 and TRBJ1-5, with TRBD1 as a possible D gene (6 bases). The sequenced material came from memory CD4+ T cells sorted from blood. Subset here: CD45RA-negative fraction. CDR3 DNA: TGTGCCAGCAGTCCTACCCCCAACAGGGTCGGTTACGATCAGCCCCAGCATTTT. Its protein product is CASSPTPNRVGYDQPQHF.